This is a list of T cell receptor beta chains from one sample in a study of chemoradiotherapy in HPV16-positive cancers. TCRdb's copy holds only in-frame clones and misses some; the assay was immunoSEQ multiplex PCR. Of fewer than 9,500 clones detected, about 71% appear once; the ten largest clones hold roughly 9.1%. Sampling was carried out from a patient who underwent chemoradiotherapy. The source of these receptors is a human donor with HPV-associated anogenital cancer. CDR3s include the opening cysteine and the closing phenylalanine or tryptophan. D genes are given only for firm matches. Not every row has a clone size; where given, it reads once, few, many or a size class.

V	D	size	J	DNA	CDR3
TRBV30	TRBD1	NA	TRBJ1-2	TGTGCCTGGAAGGTACAGGGGGCTAACTATGGCTACACCTTC	CAWKVQGANYGYTF
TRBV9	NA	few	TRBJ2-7	TGTGCCAGCAGCCCCGTACCGCGGTCCTACGAGCAGTACTTC	CASSPVPRSYEQYF
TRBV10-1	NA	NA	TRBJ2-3	TGCGCCAGCAGTGAGTCTGCGGGACAACGGTTTATTGAGCGGACAGATACGCAGTATTTT	CASSESAGQRFIERTDTQYF
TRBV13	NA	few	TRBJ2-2	TGTGCCAGCAGCTTAAGAGGGGAGCTGTTTTTT	CASSLRGELFF
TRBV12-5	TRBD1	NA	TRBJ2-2	TGTGCTAGTGGTTTGGGACAGGGTTCCACACCCGGGGAGCTGTTTTTT	CASGLGQGSTPGELFF
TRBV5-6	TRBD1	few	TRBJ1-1	TGTGCCAGCAGCCCGGACAGGGGAGGGAACACTGAAGCTTTCTTT	CASSPDRGGNTEAFF
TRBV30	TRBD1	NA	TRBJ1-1	TGTGCCTGGAGAGACCCCGACAGGGCTGGCACTGAAGCTTTCTTT	CAWRDPDRAGTEAFF
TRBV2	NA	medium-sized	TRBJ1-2	TGTGCCAGCAGTCCTTTAGCCCGGCTTGGCTACACCTTC	CASSPLARLGYTF
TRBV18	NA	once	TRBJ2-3	TGTGCCAGCTCACCATACGGCACAGGGACAGATACGCAGTATTTT	CASSPYGTGTDTQYF
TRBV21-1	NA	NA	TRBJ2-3	TGTGCCAGCAGCAAAGCGGCTAGCGGTAGCACAGATACGCAGTATTTT	CASSKAASGSTDTQYF
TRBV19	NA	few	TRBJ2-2	TGTGCCAGTAGTGAGAAGGAGACCGGGGAGCTGTTTTTT	CASSEKETGELFF
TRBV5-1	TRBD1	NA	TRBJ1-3	TGCGCCAGCACGGCCGGGACAGGGGCTGGAAACACCATATATTTT	CASTAGTGAGNTIYF
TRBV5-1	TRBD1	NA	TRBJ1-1	TGCGCCAGCAGCACACAGGGGGCGAACACTGAAGCTTTCTTT	CASSTQGANTEAFF
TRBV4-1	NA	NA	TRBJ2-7	TGCGCCAGCAGCCTTGGGGTTTCGAATTTCTACGAGCAGTACTTC	CASSLGVSNFYEQYF
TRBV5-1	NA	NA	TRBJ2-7	TGCGCCAGCAGCCCGGACAGAACATCCTACGAGCAGTACTTC	CASSPDRTSYEQYF
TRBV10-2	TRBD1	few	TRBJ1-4	TGCGCCAGCAGCAAAGGACAGGGGTTCCGTAATGAAAAACTGTTTTTT	CASSKGQGFRNEKLFF
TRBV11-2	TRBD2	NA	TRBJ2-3	TGTGCCAGCAGCTTAGTAGCGGGGGGTATCACAGATACGCAGTATTTT	CASSLVAGGITDTQYF